Listed below are T cell receptor beta chains from one sample, sequenced in a study of blood T cell dynamics during melanoma immunotherapy. Profiled with immunoSEQ multiplex PCR; TCRdb holds only in-frame clones, not every one. In the table there are around 11,000 clones, less than 90% of which are singletons. The source was blood, collected from a patient treated with checkpoint blockade. These receptors were obtained from a human donor with melanoma. Each CDR3 is given with its conserved first and last residue. The order of the fields is CDR3 protein, CDR3 DNA, V gene, D gene, clone size, J gene. A D gene is named only where the DNA matches it firmly. Expanded clones are given a class, and other clones once, few, many or no size at all.

CDR3: CASSPGNRVDYGYTF
DNA: TGTGCCAGCTCACCAGGAAACAGGGTAGACTATGGCTACACCTTC
V: TRBV18
D: .
size: .
J: TRBJ1-2

CDR3: CASSRGPTYEQYF
DNA: TGTGCCAGCAGCAGGGGGCCTACCTACGAGCAGTACTTC
V: TRBV6-1
D: TRBD1
size: once
J: TRBJ2-7

CDR3: CASSGSRGYGYTF
DNA: TGTGCCAGCAGTGGATCAAGGGGCTATGGCTACACCTTC
V: TRBV6-5
D: .
size: few
J: TRBJ1-2

CDR3: CASSPDRDYQETQYF
DNA: TGTGCCAGCAGTCCCGACCGGGACTACCAAGAGACCCAGTACTTC
V: TRBV27
D: .
size: .
J: TRBJ2-5

CDR3: CASSPGTSVGEQFF
DNA: TGTGCCAGCAGTCCCGGGACTAGCGTGGGTGAGCAGTTCTTC
V: TRBV2
D: TRBD2
size: .
J: TRBJ2-1

CDR3: CASSTGTSVYNGQFF
DNA: TGTGCCAGTAGTACCGGGACTAGCGTCTACAATGGGCAGTTCTTC
V: TRBV19
D: TRBD2
size: .
J: TRBJ2-1

CDR3: CASSARVDIQYF
DNA: TGTGCCAGCAGCGCCAGGGTTGACATTCAGTACTTC
V: TRBV7-9
D: .
size: .
J: TRBJ2-4

CDR3: CASSPPEQLRTQYF
DNA: TGCGCCAGCAGCCCCCCAGAACAACTTAGGACCCAGTACTTC
V: TRBV4-1
D: .
size: .
J: TRBJ2-5

CDR3: CASSERATRRGNEQFF
DNA: TGTGCCAGCAGTGAACGGGCGACCCGAAGGGGCAATGAGCAGTTCTTC
V: TRBV6-1
D: .
size: .
J: TRBJ2-1

CDR3: CASSQDSPRTEAFF
DNA: TGCGCCAGCAGCCAAGATAGTCCTAGGACTGAAGCTTTCTTT
V: TRBV4-3
D: .
size: .
J: TRBJ1-1

CDR3: CAISGFGSGRRYGYTF
DNA: TGTGCCATCAGTGGGTTTGGGTCGGGGCGCCGCTATGGCTACACCTTC
V: TRBV10-3
D: .
size: .
J: TRBJ1-2